A selection of T cell receptor beta chains follows, all from one sample in a study of cytomegalovirus exposure and HLA in healthy donors. Repertoires were generated with immunoSEQ multiplex PCR, while TCRdb's copy carries only in-frame clones and drops some. The sample includes 90,000 to 150,000 clones, around 70% of them seen just once. The specimen sequenced was PBMCs. The receptors were sampled from a woman aged 40 to 50 in good health and CMV-seropositive. Each CDR3 is given with its conserved first and last residue. The D gene is left open where the match is weak. Rows give clone size only sometimes, using once, few, many, or a class for an expanded clone.

v_call	clone_size	j_call	d_call	cdr3_aa	cdr3_nt
TRBV5-1	-	TRBJ1-1	-	CASSLERVGTEAFF	TGCGCCAGCAGCTTGGAACGGGTCGGCACTGAAGCTTTCTTT
TRBV6-6	-	TRBJ1-5	TRBD1	CASRKTGANPNQPQHF	TGTGCCAGCAGAAAGACAGGGGCGAACCCCAATCAGCCCCAGCATTTT
TRBV7-7	-	TRBJ2-5	-	CASSSASGVGETQYF	TGTGCTAGCAGCTCCGCCTCAGGGGTAGGGGAGACCCAGTACTTC
TRBV2	few	TRBJ1-1	-	CASSDRGAVNTEAFF	TGTGCCAGCAGTGACCGGGGGGCCGTGAACACTGAAGCTTTCTTT
TRBV11-3	-	TRBJ2-7	-	CASSLDRGYEQYF	TGTGCCAGCAGCTTAGACCGCGGTTACGAGCAGTACTTC
TRBV6-5	-	TRBJ2-7	TRBD1	CASSRGQGHEQYF	TGTGCCAGCAGTCGCGGACAGGGCCACGAGCAGTACTTC
TRBV9	few	TRBJ2-3	TRBD2	CASSATGGLSTDTQYF	TGTGCCAGCAGCGCGACGGGGGGACTAAGCACAGATACGCAGTATTTT
TRBV4-1	-	TRBJ1-2	TRBD1	CASSQVDRDNYGYTF	TGCGCCAGCAGCCAAGTGGACAGGGATAACTATGGCTACACCTTC
TRBV7-3	few	TRBJ2-6	-	CASSLTRRGGYSGANVLTF	TGTGCCAGCAGCTTAACGAGGAGAGGCGGGTACTCTGGGGCCAACGTCCTGACTTTC
TRBV7-2	few	TRBJ1-1	-	CASRLLPTEAFF	TGTGCCAGCAGGTTACTCCCCACTGAAGCTTTCTTT
TRBV12-5	-	TRBJ1-2	TRBD1	CASGLVGGGQGYTF	TGTGCTAGTGGTTTGGTAGGAGGGGGCCAAGGCTACACCTTC
TRBV7-9	once	TRBJ1-5	TRBD1	CASSSEGDRGSNQPQHF	TGTGCCAGCAGCTCTGAGGGGGACAGGGGTTCCAATCAGCCCCAGCATTTT
TRBV25-1	-	TRBJ2-3	TRBD1	CASSGTGSMVDTQYF	TGTGCCAGCAGTGGGACAGGGAGCATGGTGGATACGCAGTATTTT
TRBV5-1	-	TRBJ2-3	-	CASSLGVGSTDTQYF	TGCGCCAGCAGCTTGGGGGTTGGGAGTACCGATACGCAGTATTTT
TRBV27	once	TRBJ1-4	-	CASSFDLRGEKLFF	TGTGCCAGCAGTTTTGACTTAAGGGGGGAAAAACTGTTTTTT
TRBV18	-	TRBJ1-2	TRBD1	CASSPTGGKGYTF	TGTGCCAGCTCCCCGACAGGGGGTAAAGGCTACACCTTC
TRBV5-1	-	TRBJ1-1	-	CASSDQGRGPTEAFF	TGCGCCAGCTCCGACCAGGGGAGGGGCCCCACTGAAGCTTTCTTT
TRBV4-3	-	TRBJ2-2	-	CASSQAGANTGELFF	TGCGCCAGCAGCCAAGCGGGGGCGAACACCGGGGAGCTGTTTTTT
TRBV10-3	-	TRBJ1-2	-	CAISDPGGRGRYGYTF	TGTGCCATCAGTGACCCTGGCGGCAGGGGACGCTATGGCTACACCTTC
TRBV6-5	few	TRBJ2-1	-	CASSYGLYNEQFF	TGTGCCAGCAGTTACGGGCTCTACAATGAGCAGTTCTTC
TRBV5-6	-	TRBJ2-7	-	CASSPGTREQYF	TGTGCCAGCAGCCCGGGGACACGCGAGCAGTACTTC
TRBV10-3	-	TRBJ2-7	TRBD1	CAISGDRDEQYF	TGTGCCATCAGCGGTGACAGGGACGAGCAGTACTTC
TRBV15	-	TRBJ2-1	-	CATSRDPGRYNEQFF	TGTGCCACCAGCAGAGATCCGGGTCGTTACAATGAGCAGTTCTTC
TRBV18	-	TRBJ2-1	-	CASSRTSLRSYNEQFF	TGTGCCAGCTCACGTACCTCGTTGCGCTCCTACAATGAGCAGTTCTTC